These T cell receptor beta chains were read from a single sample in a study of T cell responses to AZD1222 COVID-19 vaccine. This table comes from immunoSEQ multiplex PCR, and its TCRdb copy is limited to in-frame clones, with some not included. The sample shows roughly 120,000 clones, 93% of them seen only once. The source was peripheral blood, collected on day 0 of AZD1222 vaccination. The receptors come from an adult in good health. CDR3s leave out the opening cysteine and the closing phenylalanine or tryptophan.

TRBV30	AWSAGRASTDTQY
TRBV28	ASSLSADGLDNEQF
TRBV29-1	SVWGQGNYGYT
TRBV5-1	ASSLSQYNEQF
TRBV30	AWIGKSTDTQY
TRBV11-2	ASSRRLEPQH
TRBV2	ASNPGTDNSPLH
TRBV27	ASSLSGQGSYEQY
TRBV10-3	AISEEGRNTIY
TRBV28	ASSLAGTHEKLF
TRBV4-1	ASSQVADEQF
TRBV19	LTSGSGRGTGELF
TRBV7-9	ASSLITALEQY
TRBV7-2	ASSPNRNGNTIY
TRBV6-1	ASSEAVSYEQY
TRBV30	AWALSHYGYT
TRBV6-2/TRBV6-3	ASSRGVGGNTIY
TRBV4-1	ASSHPTTGNYGYT
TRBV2	AGHRDRDGYT
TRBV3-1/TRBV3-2	ASSQATVTLQF
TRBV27	ASSFSGQGTEAF
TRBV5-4	ASSAFNSPLH
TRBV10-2	ASSDGGGGSYEQY
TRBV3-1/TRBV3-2	ASSQLSSGSDEQF
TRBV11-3	ASSLGDRGQETQY
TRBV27	ASSFLAGVTDTQY
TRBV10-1	ASKGFDNEQF
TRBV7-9	ASSPRDRGGPGEQY
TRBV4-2	ASSQRREALYEQY
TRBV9	ASSEGQLNTEAF